The 32 T cell receptor beta chains given below trace back to one sample, sequenced in a study of spatial heterogeneity in lung cancer. Time point in this sample: blood at routine non-recurrence follow-up after resection. No cell sorting; template was whole RNA from tumor, lung tissue or PBMC. TCRdb redid the calling of the 5' RACE reads with MiXCR, one entry per CDR3 protein. Here the sample spans about 50,000 distinct CDR3 sequences, about 7.4% being singletons. Source: PBMCs, taken at follow-up. These receptors all come from a female donor with early-stage non-small cell lung cancer.

The chain combines TRBV7-3 with TRBJ2-5; the match to TRBD1 covers 10 bases. V gave up 5 bases and J gave up 2 bases; unmatched junction bases: 8. This CDR3 is 16 amino acids long. Germline loops: CDR1 SGHTA, CDR2 FQGTGA. CDR3 sequence (DNA): TGTGCCAGCAGCCCCGGACAGGGGGGTTCGCAAGAGACCCAGTACTTC. It encodes CASSPGQGGSQETQYF.

This clonotype was seen more than once but under ten times. The CDR3 DNA is TGCAGTGCCCCAGCAGTAGCTAACTATGGCTACACCTTC. As protein: CSAPAVANYGYTF. This chain joins TRBV20-1 and TRBJ1-2; D call uncertain. The germline V gene encodes CDR1 DFQATT and CDR2 SNEGSKA (reference sequence). This CDR3 is 13 amino acids long. Trimming cost V 6 bases and J 0 bases, with 11 bases left between them.

A few counts support this clonotype. This chain uses TRBV20-1 with TRBJ2-4, with TRBD1 identical over 8 bases. Germline CDR1 DFQATT, CDR2 SNEGSKA (reference sequence). V gave up 7 bases and J gave up 3 bases; unmatched junction bases: 5. CDR3 size: 13 residues. The CDR3, as DNA: TGCAGTGTTCCGGGGACAGGCAAAAACATTCAGTACTTC. Its protein is CSVPGTGKNIQYF.

This clonotype appeared many times. The chain carries TRBV27 and TRBJ2-7; D possibly corresponds to TRBD2 (5 bases). Between the trimmed V and J ends, which lost 5 bases and 0 bases, there was a span of 17 bases. Germline loops: CDR1 MNHEY, CDR2 SMNVEV (reference sequence). This CDR3 has 16 residues. The CDR3 bases are TGTGCCAGCAGTCCCATGAGGGAGTTGAGCTCCTACGAGCAGTACTTC. This encodes CASSPMRELSSYEQYF.

This clonotype was counted many times. V gene TRBV20-1 combines with J gene TRBJ2-7, with TRBD1 as a possible D gene (6 bases). Germline V gene lookup returns CDR1 DFQATT and CDR2 SNEGSKA (reference sequence). With 5 bases removed from V and 2 bases from J, the gap between germline ends came to 19 bases. There are 15 residues in the CDR3. DNA for the CDR3: TGCAGTGCTCGGGGCACCAGGGGAGCTACCTACGAGCAGTACTTC. Protein sequence: CSARGTRGATYEQYF.

The J gene is TRBJ2-7, the V gene TRBV4-1, with a possible D match to TRBD1 (6 bases). The CDR3 consists of 15 residues. Germline CDR1 MGHRA, CDR2 YSYEKL. Trimming shortened V by 5 bases and J by 1 base, and 15 bases separated the two germline ends. The CDR3 sequence is CASSFEGTLSYEQYF. In DNA form, the CDR3 reads TGCGCCAGCAGCTTTGAAGGGACACTTTCCTACGAGCAGTACTTC.

At least ten counts were recorded for this clonotype. The genes are TRBV18 and TRBJ2-5, with unresolved D. V was pared by 3 bases and J by 4 bases, with 9 bases between. The CDR3 totals 13 residues. The germline gives CDR1 KGHSH, CDR2 LQKENI. Here the CDR3 DNA reads TGTGCCAGCTCACCCACCCAGAGAGAGACCCAGTACTTC. This gives the protein CASSPTQRETQYF.

This clonotype has a count of ten or more. The CDR3 DNA reads TGTGCCAGCAGCTCTACCCGTGGACAGCGAACCCAGTACTTC. Its translation is CASSSTRGQRTQYF. This chain joins TRBV11-2 and TRBJ2-5, with D possibly matching TRBD1 (6 bases). Germline values: CDR1 SGHAT, CDR2 FQNNGV. Trimming removed 4 bases from V and 8 bases from J, with 17 bases in between. The CDR3 loop spans 14 amino acids.

This clonotype showed up just a few times. This chain links TRBV5-6 with TRBJ1-2; TRBD1 agrees at 8 bases. This CDR3 comprises 15 residues. The V gene's germline CDR1 is SGHDT and CDR2 YYEEEE. The junction had 6 bases not matched to a gene; V was cut back by 4 bases and J by 1 base. The CDR3 nucleotides read TGTGCCAGCAGCCCGCCGGGACAGGTTAACTATGGCTACACCTTC. Encoded protein: CASSPPGQVNYGYTF.

The chain uses TRBV6-2 or TRBV6-3 and TRBJ1-1; D remains unclear. CDR3 length: 16 residues. The germline V gene encodes CDR1 MNHEY and CDR2 SVGEGT. V was clipped by 0 bases and J by 0 bases, with 11 bases between them. CDR3 sequence: CASSYSKRIMNTEAFF. The CDR3 DNA sequence: TGTGCCAGCAGTTACTCGAAGCGGATAATGAACACTGAAGCTTTCTTT.

This clonotype was seen many times. The chain carries TRBV12-3 or TRBV12-4 and TRBJ1-5; the match to TRBD1 covers 8 bases. The CDR3 spans 14 residues. With 3 bases clipped from V and 7 bases from J, the junction kept 5 bases outside the gene matches. CDR3 sequence reads: CASSFGQGRQPQHF. In nucleotides, the CDR3 is TGTGCCAGCAGTTTCGGACAGGGCCGACAGCCCCAGCATTTT.

This clonotype showed up many times. The chain employs TRBV9 and TRBJ2-3, with D perhaps matching TRBD2 (6 bases). CDR1 SGDLS and CDR2 YYNGEE come from the germline V gene. The ends were cut back, 7 bases at V and 1 base at J, with 13 bases in the middle. The CDR3 spans 14 residues. The CDR3 DNA sequence: TGTGCCAGCTCGCGTGGGGAGGGCACAGATACGCAGTATTTT. Translated: CASSRGEGTDTQYF. The full variable domain, with the rest looked up from reference TRBV9 and TRBJ2-3, is DSGVTQTPKHLITATGQRVTLRCSPRSGDLSVYWYQQSLDQGLQFLIQYYNGEERAKGNILERFSAQQFPDLHSELNLSSLELGDSALYFCASSRGEGTDTQYFGPGTRLTVL.

This clonotype was detected many times. The V call is TRBV7-9, the J call TRBJ2-4, with 7 bases that match TRBD1. V was pared by 5 bases and J by 4 bases, with 8 bases of the junction left unmatched. The V gene's germline CDR1 is SEHNR and CDR2 FQNEAQ (reference sequence). This CDR3 spans 15 amino acids. CDR3 nucleotide sequence: TGTGCCAGCAGCCTCCTGACGGGACAGAAAAACATTCAGTACTTC. Amino acids: CASSLLTGQKNIQYF.

This chain uses TRBV5-1 with TRBJ2-3, with D perhaps TRBD1 or TRBD2 (6 bases each). The V gene's germline CDR1 is SGHRS and CDR2 YFSETQ. The CDR3 loop spans 16 amino acids. Trimming removed 7 bases from V and 6 bases from J, with 24 bases in between. CDR3 coding DNA: TGCGCCAGCTCAGCAGGGGTGACGGGGGATATTGATACGCAGTATTTT. The encoded protein is CASSAGVTGDIDTQYF.

This clonotype was counted ten times or more. Mismatch with germline at one junction end may stem from a read error. The chain is built from TRBV7-7 and TRBJ2-1; tentative D call: TRBD2 (5 bases). In germline, CDR1 is SSHAT, CDR2 FNYEAQ (reference sequence). The CDR3 is 13 amino acids. The CDR3 here is CASSLERDNEQFF. CDR3 bases: TGTGCTAGCAGCTTAGAGAGGGACAATGAGCAGTTCTTC.

This clonotype was seen many times. J is TRBJ2-2 and V is TRBV12-3 or TRBV12-4, with no clear D. This CDR3 is 11 amino acids long. Trimming left V 3 bases short and J 10 bases short, with 6 bases between. CDR3 protein: CASSFIEELFF. CDR3 DNA sequence: TGTGCCAGCAGTTTTATAGAGGAGCTGTTTTTT.

In this sample, this clonotype turned up many times. This rearrangement joins TRBV7-8 to TRBJ2-7, with a tentative D call TRBD2 (5 bases). The CDR3 spans 12 residues. Germline V gene data show CDR1 as SGHVS and CDR2 as FQNEAQ. V gave up 6 bases and J gave up 5 bases, with 11 bases separating them. The CDR3 region is CASRGLSHEQYF. The CDR3 DNA reads TGTGCCAGCAGAGGACTTTCTCACGAGCAGTACTTC.

This clonotype was seen at least ten times. The chain combines TRBV30 with TRBJ2-7; D gene unclear. CDR3 length: 11 residues. V lost 0 bases and J 0 bases, leaving 0 bases between the germline ends. Germline assignment: CDR1 GTSNPN and CDR2 SVGIG (reference sequence). The CDR3 DNA reads TGTGCCTGGAGTGTCTCCTACGAGCAGTACTTC. Amino acids: CAWSVSYEQYF.

The genes are TRBV7-2 and TRBJ2-2, with D possibly TRBD2 on 5 matching bases. The CDR3 runs 15 residues. The germline V and J ends were trimmed by 6 bases and 5 bases, with 16 bases remaining between them. Germline V lookup: CDR1 SGHTA, CDR2 FQGNSA. The CDR3 sequence: CASRSALGGTGELFF. CDR3 DNA sequence: TGTGCCAGCAGGTCAGCCCTCGGCGGGACCGGGGAGCTGTTTTTT.

The V gene is TRBV19, the J gene TRBJ1-3; 8 bases agree with TRBD1. This CDR3 comprises 14 residues. The germline gives CDR1 LNHDA, CDR2 SQIVND (reference sequence). The trim removed 6 bases at V and 0 bases at J, leaving 1 base unmatched. The CDR3 nucleotides are TGTGCCAGTAGCGGGACAGGCTCTGGAAACACCATATATTTT. Translation: CASSGTGSGNTIYF.

The chain recombines TRBV7-9 with TRBJ1-1; the D is unclear. CDR3 length: 14 amino acids. Germline CDR1 reads SEHNR; CDR2 reads FQNEAQ (reference sequence). V was clipped by 2 bases and J by 2 bases, with 9 bases between them. This chain's CDR3 is CASSLMSSNTEAFF. Written as DNA, the CDR3 is TGTGCCAGCAGCTTAATGAGTTCAAACACTGAAGCTTTCTTT.

This clonotype came up a few times. CDR3 DNA sequence: TGCAGCGTTCCCGCGAGGGGAAACTATGGCTACACCTTC. Translating it yields CSVPARGNYGYTF. The gene calls are TRBV29-1 and TRBJ1-2, with D possibly being TRBD1 (5 bases). This CDR3 has 13 amino acids. Deletions cut 5 bases from V and 2 bases from J, with 12 bases between. Germline CDR1 and CDR2: SQVTM and ANQGSEA.

This clonotype was detected many times. V and J are TRBV29-1 and TRBJ1-3; possibly TRBD1 for D (6 bases). Looked up from germline, CDR1 is SQVTM and CDR2 is ANQGSEA. The CDR3 is 14 amino acids. The V end was cut by 2 bases, the J end by 0 bases, with 8 bases between. The DNA for the CDR3 is TGCAGCGTTGAACAAGGGGGCTCTGGAAACACCATATATTTT. Encoded protein: CSVEQGGSGNTIYF. Full variable domain (missing parts from reference TRBV29-1 and TRBJ1-3): SAVISQKPSRDICQRGTSLTIQCQVDSQVTMMFWYRQQPGQSLTLIATANQGSEATYESGFVIDKFPISRPNLTFSTLTVSNMSPEDSSIYLCSVEQGGSGNTIYFGEGSWLTVV.

This clonotype was seen many times. The V and J genes are TRBV7-6 and TRBJ2-1; 10 bases map to TRBD2. Germline-derived CDR1 and CDR2 are SGHVS and FNYEAQ. The length of the CDR3 is 16 residues. V lost 5 bases to trimming and J lost 3 bases; unmatched junction nucleotides: 7. The CDR3 DNA sequence: TGTGCCAGCAGCACCCAAGCGGGGGGGTACTACAATGAGCAGTTCTTC. This gives the protein CASSTQAGGYYNEQFF.

This clonotype was seen repeatedly, ten times or more. The chain combines TRBV21-1 with TRBJ2-3; TRBD1 is the table's D call, not checked against the DNA. TRBV21-1 is a pseudogene locus. There are 16 residues in the CDR3. As DNA, the CDR3 is TGTGCCAGCAGCAAATGGGACAGCACTAGCACAGATACGCAGTATTTT. Its translation is CASSKWDSTSTDTQYF.

Only a few counts were recorded for this clonotype. The CDR3 sequence: CASSPITQETQYF. The CDR3 DNA reads TGCGCCAGCAGCCCGATTACCCAAGAGACCCAGTACTTC. V is TRBV5-1 and J is TRBJ2-5; D not resolved. Trimming cost V 4 bases and J 1 base, with 8 bases left between them. Germline CDR1 is SGHRS and CDR2 is YFSETQ. CDR3 size: 13 residues.

There are a few counts of this clonotype. This chain uses TRBV3-1 with TRBJ2-2; possible D gene TRBD2, 6 bases. The V and J ends lost 2 bases and 1 base respectively, with 8 bases between them. The CDR3 is made up of 15 amino acids. CDR1 is LGHDT, CDR2 YNNKEL, per germline (reference sequence). The CDR3 reads CASSQFGGNTGELFF. The CDR3 DNA reads TGTGCCAGCAGCCAATTCGGGGGGAACACCGGGGAGCTGTTTTTT.

This clonotype was detected many times. V is TRBV5-1 and J is TRBJ2-1, with 8 bases lining up with TRBD1. The CDR3 runs 15 residues. From germline, CDR1 is SGHRS and CDR2 YFSETQ. V dropped 4 bases and J dropped 1; count of bases not matched to a gene: 4. DNA for the CDR3: TGCGCCAGCAGCGTTGGACAGGGATCCTACAATGAGCAGTTCTTC. Its protein product is CASSVGQGSYNEQFF. Combining the CDR3 with reference TRBV5-1 and TRBJ2-1 gives the whole variable domain KAGVTQTPRYLIKTRGQQVTLSCSPISGHRSVSWYQQTPGQGLQFLFEYFSETQRNKGNFPGRFSGRQFSNSRSEMNVSTLELGDSALYLCASSVGQGSYNEQFFGPGTRLTVL.

V gene TRBV4-2 combines with J gene TRBJ1-1; D unclear. Germline V lookup: CDR1 LGHNA, CDR2 YNFKEQ. The V and J ends lost 3 bases and 3 bases respectively, with 14 bases between them. There are 15 residues in the CDR3. The CDR3 DNA is TGTGCCAGCAGCCAGGCCGAGGATAGGGACACTGAAGCTTTCTTT. Protein product: CASSQAEDRDTEAFF.

This chain links TRBV11-2 with TRBJ2-7; D could derive from TRBD1 or TRBD2 (5 bases each). Germline values: CDR1 SGHAT, CDR2 FQNNGV. Trimming shortened V by 5 bases and J by 3 bases, and 14 bases separated the two germline ends. The CDR3 length is 14 residues. CDR3 protein: CASSHGTSVYEQYF. CDR3 DNA sequence: TGTGCCAGCAGCCACGGGACCTCGGTCTACGAGCAGTACTTC.

This clonotype was found many times. The CDR3 coding sequence is TGTGCCAGCGGGGAACGGTCCTTCCTAAGTTATGGCTACACCTTC. Protein sequence: CASGERSFLSYGYTF. The chain employs TRBV6-2 or TRBV6-3 and TRBJ1-2; D unresolved. This CDR3 has 15 amino acids. CDR1 and CDR2 (germline): MNHEY, SVGEGT. Trimming left V 8 bases short and J 5 bases short, with 21 bases between.

This clonotype was seen ten or more times. V usage is TRBV6-2 or TRBV6-3 and J usage is TRBJ1-5; no reliable D call. V was shortened by 4 bases and J by 3 bases, with 10 bases between the two germline ends. Germline V gene sequence: CDR1 MNHEY, CDR2 SVGEGT. CDR3 length: 14 amino acids. The CDR3 DNA reads as TGTGCCAGCAGTTCCAAGGGCCCCAATCAGCCCCAGCATTTT. As protein: CASSSKGPNQPQHF.